This T cell receptor beta chain was documented in a study of blood T cells in healthy people across ages. The second PCR ran roughly 7 to 12 cycles with a sample-barcoded 5' primer and J-beta primers. The template-switch adaptor, which had 12 random nucleotides, put a tag on each cDNA molecule. At least 2.5 million CDR3-containing paired-end reads were obtained per sample. From the 5' RACE reads, TCRdb called clonotypes with MiXCR, one entry per CDR3 protein. The sample contains hundreds of thousands of distinct CDR3 sequences, about 52% of which appear only once. Overall study results and limits: TCR beta diversity, measured per million T cells, fell in a roughly linear way with age. From one million sequenced T cells, diversity estimates were lower bounds.

V lost 9 bases to trimming and J lost 5 bases; unmatched junction nucleotides: 6. The CDR3 totals 14 residues. The germline CDR1 and CDR2 sequences are ENHRY and SYGVKD. As concerns this clonotype: Its antigen is currently unknown.

Sequenced: blood. V is TRBV10-3 and J is TRBJ2-5, with 13 bases lining up with TRBD2. This TCR was recovered from a woman in her sixties or seventies in good health. For the CDR3, the DNA is TGTGCCATTCGGACTAGCGGGAGTGTTGAGACCCAGTACTTC. It specifies CAIRTSGSVETQYF.